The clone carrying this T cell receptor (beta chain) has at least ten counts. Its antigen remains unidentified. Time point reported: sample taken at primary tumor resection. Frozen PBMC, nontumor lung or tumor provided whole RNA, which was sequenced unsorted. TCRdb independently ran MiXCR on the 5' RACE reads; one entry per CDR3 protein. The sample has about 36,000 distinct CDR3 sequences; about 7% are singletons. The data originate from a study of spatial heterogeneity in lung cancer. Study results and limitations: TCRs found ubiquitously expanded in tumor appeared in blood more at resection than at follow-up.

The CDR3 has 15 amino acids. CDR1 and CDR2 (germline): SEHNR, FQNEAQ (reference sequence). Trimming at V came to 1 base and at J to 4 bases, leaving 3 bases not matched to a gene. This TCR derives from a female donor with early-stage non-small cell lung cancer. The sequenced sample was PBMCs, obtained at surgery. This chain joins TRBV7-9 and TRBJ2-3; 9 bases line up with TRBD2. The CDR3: CASSLEAGGADTQYF. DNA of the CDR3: TGTGCCAGCAGCTTAGAAGCGGGGGGCGCAGATACGCAGTATTTT.